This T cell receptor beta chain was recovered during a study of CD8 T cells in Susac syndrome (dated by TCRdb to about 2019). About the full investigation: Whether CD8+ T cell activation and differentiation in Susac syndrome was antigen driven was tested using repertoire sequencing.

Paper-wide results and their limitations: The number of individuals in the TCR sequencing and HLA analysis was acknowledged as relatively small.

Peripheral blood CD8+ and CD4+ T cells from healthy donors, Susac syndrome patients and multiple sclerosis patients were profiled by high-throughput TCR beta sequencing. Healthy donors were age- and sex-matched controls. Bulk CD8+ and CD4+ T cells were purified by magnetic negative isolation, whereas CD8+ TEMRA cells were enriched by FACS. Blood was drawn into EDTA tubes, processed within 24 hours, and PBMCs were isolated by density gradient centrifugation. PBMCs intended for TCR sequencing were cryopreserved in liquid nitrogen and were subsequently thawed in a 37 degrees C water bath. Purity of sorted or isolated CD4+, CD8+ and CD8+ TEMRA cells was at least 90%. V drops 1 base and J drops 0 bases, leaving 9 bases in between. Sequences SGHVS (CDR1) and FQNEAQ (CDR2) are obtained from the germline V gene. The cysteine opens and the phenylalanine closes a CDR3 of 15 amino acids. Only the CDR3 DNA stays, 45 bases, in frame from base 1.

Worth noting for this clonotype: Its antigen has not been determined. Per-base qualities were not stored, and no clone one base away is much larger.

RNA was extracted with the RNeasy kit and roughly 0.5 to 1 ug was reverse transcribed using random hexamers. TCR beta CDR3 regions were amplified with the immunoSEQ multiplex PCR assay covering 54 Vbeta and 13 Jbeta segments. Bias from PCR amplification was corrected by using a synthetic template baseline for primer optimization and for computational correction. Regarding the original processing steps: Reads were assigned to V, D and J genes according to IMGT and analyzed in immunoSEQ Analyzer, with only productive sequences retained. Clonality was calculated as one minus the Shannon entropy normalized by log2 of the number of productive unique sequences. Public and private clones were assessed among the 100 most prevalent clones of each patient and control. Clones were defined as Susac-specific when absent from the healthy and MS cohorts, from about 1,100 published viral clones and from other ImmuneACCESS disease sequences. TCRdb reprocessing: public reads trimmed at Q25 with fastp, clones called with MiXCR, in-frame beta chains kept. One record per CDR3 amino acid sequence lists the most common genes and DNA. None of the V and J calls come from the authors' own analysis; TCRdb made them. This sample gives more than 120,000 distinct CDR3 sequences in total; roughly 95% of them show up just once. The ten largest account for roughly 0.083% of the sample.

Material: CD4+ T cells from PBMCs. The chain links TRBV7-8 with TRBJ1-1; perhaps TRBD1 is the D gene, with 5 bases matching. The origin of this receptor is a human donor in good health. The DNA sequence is TGTGCCAGCAGCTTAGGTCGACAGATGAACACTGAAGCTTTCTTT. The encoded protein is CASSLGRQMNTEAFF.